The next 3 T cell receptor beta chains were all read from a single sample in a study of T cell responses to AZD1222 COVID-19 vaccine. The table came from immunoSEQ multiplex PCR; TCRdb's copy has only in-frame clones and leaves some out. Altogether tens of thousands of clones are present, roughly 89% being singletons, with the ten largest covering 2% to 3%. This sample comprised peripheral blood, obtained 28 days after the second AZD1222 dose. The receptors originated from an adult who received the AZD1222 COVID-19 vaccine.

This clone turned up a few times. The gene calls are TRBV9 and TRBJ2-1; 7 nucleotides agree with TRBD2. The trim removed 7 bases at V and 10 bases at J, leaving 11 bases unmatched. The germline CDR1 and CDR2 sequences are SGDLS and YYNGEE. The CDR3 contains 13 residues. The CDR3 is CASGTTDAGEQFF. DNA of the CDR3: TGTGCCAGCGGGACTACAGACGCCGGGGAGCAGTTCTTC. Looking up the rest from reference TRBV9 and TRBJ2-1 gives the full variable domain: DSGVTQTPKHLITATGQRVTLRCSPRSGDLSVYWYQQSLDQGLQFLIQYYNGEERAKGNILERFSAQQFPDLHSELNLSSLELGDSALYFCASGTTDAGEQFFGPGTRLTVL.

The rearrangement uses TRBV19 and TRBJ1-4; D remains unclear. The CDR3 totals 16 residues. CDR1 and CDR2 from the germline V gene are LNHDA and SQIVND (reference sequence). Deletions cut 5 bases from V and 0 bases from J, with 13 bases between. CDR3 residues: CASSAVGTTTNEKLFF. The CDR3 DNA follows: TGTGCCAGTAGTGCCGTGGGAACGACAACTAATGAAAAACTGTTTTTT.

This rearrangement joins TRBV19 to TRBJ2-4; D is undetermined. The CDR3 is made up of 14 amino acids. V was cut by 8 bases and J by 0 bases, with 11 bases left in between. Germline loops: CDR1 LNHDA, CDR2 SQIVND (reference sequence). Here the CDR3 DNA reads TGTGCCAGTTGCCCCGATCAAGCCAAAAACATTCAGTACTTC. Protein sequence: CASCPDQAKNIQYF.